Sequencing of this TCR beta chain was carried out in a study of blood T cell repertoires in COVID-19. Overall study: Whether acute or convalescent, the COVID-19 samples came from the United States, Italy and Spain. The cDNA or gDNA used as material had been derived from T cells, B-cell-depleted T cells, or PBMCs.

Authors' methods: Scientists estimated how many nucleated cells there were by amplifying reference gene primers. The protocol was immunoSEQ multiplex PCR, while the TCRdb copy is restricted to in-frame clones and leaves out a portion. From that table come the V and J calls and clone size; the DNA was used to work out D and trimming. Among roughly 260,000 clones listed, about 89% were seen once. CDR1 and CDR2 (germline): KGHSH, LQKENI. The CDR3 is 15 residues long. Trimming left V 1 base short and J 3 bases short, with 10 bases between. The TCR originated in a woman aged 45 to 65 with acute or convalescent COVID-19. The V call is TRBV18, the J call TRBJ2-1, with a possible D match to TRBD1 (5 bases). Material for sequencing was peripheral blood. The CDR3 nucleotides read TGTGCCAGCTCACCACAGGGGTTAAGCTACAATGAGCAGTTCTTC. Encoded protein: CASSPQGLSYNEQFF.